Below are 6 T cell receptor beta chains sequenced from a single sample in a study of blood T cell repertoires in COVID-19. TCRdb's copy holds only in-frame clones and misses some; the assay was immunoSEQ multiplex PCR. The repertoire holds approximately 170,000 clones, with about 86% as singletons. Specimen: peripheral blood. The receptors here all came from an elderly woman with acute or convalescent COVID-19.

The V call is TRBV10-3, the J call TRBJ2-1; TRBD2 agrees at 7 bases. With 6 bases clipped from V and 2 bases from J, the junction kept 10 bases outside the gene matches. The germline gives CDR1 ENHRY, CDR2 SYGVKD. This CDR3 has 16 amino acids. CDR3 sequence (DNA): TGTGCCATCAGGGGAAGAAGCGGGACTGCCTACAATGAGCAGTTCTTC. This sequence encodes CAIRGRSGTAYNEQFF.

The genes are TRBV6-5 and TRBJ1-1; a weak D match, TRBD1 (5 bases). V dropped 6 bases and J dropped 2 bases, with 13 bases sitting between them. Germline V lookup: CDR1 MNHEY, CDR2 SVGAGI. This CDR3 comprises 14 residues. CDR3 bases: TGTGCCAGCAGGGCGGGGGACGGTAACACTGAAGCTTTCTTT. It specifies CASRAGDGNTEAFF.

The rearrangement joins TRBV4-1 to TRBJ1-2, with TRBD1 identical over 8 bases. J lost 4 bases, V lost 4 bases, and 8 bases had no gene match. This CDR3 has 15 amino acids. CDR1 is MGHRA, CDR2 YSYEKL, per germline. The CDR3 is CASSPYGQGVYGYTF. Here the CDR3 DNA reads TGCGCCAGCAGCCCATACGGACAGGGCGTCTATGGCTACACCTTC.

V is TRBV4-1 and J is TRBJ2-4; 8 bases map to TRBD2. The CDR3 loop spans 16 amino acids. CDR1 is MGHRA, CDR2 YSYEKL, per germline. With 1 base clipped from V and 4 bases from J, the junction kept 6 bases outside the gene matches. DNA for the CDR3: TGCGCCAGCAGCCAAGGTTCGCAGCGGGGGAAAAACATTCAGTACTTC. It encodes CASSQGSQRGKNIQYF.

The chain couples TRBV7-9 to TRBJ1-6, with D unclear. This CDR3 is built from 19 residues. CDR1 SEHNR and CDR2 FQNEAQ come from the germline V gene (reference sequence). The ends were cut back, 3 bases at V and 0 bases at J, with 18 bases in the middle. Here the CDR3 reads CASSLVLGRLPSYNSPLHF. The CDR3 DNA reads TGTGCCAGCAGCTTGGTCCTCGGAAGACTCCCCTCCTATAATTCACCCCTCCACTTT.

This clone was counted only a few times. The V and J genes are TRBV28 and TRBJ1-1, with 8 bases matching TRBD1. J was trimmed by 0 bases and V by 6 bases; bases with no gene match: 9. The CDR3 covers 16 residues. Germline V gives CDR1 MDHEN, CDR2 SYDVKM. The CDR3 protein is CASRDAGGALNTEAFF. The CDR3 DNA is TGTGCCAGCAGGGACGCAGGGGGCGCATTGAACACTGAAGCTTTCTTT.